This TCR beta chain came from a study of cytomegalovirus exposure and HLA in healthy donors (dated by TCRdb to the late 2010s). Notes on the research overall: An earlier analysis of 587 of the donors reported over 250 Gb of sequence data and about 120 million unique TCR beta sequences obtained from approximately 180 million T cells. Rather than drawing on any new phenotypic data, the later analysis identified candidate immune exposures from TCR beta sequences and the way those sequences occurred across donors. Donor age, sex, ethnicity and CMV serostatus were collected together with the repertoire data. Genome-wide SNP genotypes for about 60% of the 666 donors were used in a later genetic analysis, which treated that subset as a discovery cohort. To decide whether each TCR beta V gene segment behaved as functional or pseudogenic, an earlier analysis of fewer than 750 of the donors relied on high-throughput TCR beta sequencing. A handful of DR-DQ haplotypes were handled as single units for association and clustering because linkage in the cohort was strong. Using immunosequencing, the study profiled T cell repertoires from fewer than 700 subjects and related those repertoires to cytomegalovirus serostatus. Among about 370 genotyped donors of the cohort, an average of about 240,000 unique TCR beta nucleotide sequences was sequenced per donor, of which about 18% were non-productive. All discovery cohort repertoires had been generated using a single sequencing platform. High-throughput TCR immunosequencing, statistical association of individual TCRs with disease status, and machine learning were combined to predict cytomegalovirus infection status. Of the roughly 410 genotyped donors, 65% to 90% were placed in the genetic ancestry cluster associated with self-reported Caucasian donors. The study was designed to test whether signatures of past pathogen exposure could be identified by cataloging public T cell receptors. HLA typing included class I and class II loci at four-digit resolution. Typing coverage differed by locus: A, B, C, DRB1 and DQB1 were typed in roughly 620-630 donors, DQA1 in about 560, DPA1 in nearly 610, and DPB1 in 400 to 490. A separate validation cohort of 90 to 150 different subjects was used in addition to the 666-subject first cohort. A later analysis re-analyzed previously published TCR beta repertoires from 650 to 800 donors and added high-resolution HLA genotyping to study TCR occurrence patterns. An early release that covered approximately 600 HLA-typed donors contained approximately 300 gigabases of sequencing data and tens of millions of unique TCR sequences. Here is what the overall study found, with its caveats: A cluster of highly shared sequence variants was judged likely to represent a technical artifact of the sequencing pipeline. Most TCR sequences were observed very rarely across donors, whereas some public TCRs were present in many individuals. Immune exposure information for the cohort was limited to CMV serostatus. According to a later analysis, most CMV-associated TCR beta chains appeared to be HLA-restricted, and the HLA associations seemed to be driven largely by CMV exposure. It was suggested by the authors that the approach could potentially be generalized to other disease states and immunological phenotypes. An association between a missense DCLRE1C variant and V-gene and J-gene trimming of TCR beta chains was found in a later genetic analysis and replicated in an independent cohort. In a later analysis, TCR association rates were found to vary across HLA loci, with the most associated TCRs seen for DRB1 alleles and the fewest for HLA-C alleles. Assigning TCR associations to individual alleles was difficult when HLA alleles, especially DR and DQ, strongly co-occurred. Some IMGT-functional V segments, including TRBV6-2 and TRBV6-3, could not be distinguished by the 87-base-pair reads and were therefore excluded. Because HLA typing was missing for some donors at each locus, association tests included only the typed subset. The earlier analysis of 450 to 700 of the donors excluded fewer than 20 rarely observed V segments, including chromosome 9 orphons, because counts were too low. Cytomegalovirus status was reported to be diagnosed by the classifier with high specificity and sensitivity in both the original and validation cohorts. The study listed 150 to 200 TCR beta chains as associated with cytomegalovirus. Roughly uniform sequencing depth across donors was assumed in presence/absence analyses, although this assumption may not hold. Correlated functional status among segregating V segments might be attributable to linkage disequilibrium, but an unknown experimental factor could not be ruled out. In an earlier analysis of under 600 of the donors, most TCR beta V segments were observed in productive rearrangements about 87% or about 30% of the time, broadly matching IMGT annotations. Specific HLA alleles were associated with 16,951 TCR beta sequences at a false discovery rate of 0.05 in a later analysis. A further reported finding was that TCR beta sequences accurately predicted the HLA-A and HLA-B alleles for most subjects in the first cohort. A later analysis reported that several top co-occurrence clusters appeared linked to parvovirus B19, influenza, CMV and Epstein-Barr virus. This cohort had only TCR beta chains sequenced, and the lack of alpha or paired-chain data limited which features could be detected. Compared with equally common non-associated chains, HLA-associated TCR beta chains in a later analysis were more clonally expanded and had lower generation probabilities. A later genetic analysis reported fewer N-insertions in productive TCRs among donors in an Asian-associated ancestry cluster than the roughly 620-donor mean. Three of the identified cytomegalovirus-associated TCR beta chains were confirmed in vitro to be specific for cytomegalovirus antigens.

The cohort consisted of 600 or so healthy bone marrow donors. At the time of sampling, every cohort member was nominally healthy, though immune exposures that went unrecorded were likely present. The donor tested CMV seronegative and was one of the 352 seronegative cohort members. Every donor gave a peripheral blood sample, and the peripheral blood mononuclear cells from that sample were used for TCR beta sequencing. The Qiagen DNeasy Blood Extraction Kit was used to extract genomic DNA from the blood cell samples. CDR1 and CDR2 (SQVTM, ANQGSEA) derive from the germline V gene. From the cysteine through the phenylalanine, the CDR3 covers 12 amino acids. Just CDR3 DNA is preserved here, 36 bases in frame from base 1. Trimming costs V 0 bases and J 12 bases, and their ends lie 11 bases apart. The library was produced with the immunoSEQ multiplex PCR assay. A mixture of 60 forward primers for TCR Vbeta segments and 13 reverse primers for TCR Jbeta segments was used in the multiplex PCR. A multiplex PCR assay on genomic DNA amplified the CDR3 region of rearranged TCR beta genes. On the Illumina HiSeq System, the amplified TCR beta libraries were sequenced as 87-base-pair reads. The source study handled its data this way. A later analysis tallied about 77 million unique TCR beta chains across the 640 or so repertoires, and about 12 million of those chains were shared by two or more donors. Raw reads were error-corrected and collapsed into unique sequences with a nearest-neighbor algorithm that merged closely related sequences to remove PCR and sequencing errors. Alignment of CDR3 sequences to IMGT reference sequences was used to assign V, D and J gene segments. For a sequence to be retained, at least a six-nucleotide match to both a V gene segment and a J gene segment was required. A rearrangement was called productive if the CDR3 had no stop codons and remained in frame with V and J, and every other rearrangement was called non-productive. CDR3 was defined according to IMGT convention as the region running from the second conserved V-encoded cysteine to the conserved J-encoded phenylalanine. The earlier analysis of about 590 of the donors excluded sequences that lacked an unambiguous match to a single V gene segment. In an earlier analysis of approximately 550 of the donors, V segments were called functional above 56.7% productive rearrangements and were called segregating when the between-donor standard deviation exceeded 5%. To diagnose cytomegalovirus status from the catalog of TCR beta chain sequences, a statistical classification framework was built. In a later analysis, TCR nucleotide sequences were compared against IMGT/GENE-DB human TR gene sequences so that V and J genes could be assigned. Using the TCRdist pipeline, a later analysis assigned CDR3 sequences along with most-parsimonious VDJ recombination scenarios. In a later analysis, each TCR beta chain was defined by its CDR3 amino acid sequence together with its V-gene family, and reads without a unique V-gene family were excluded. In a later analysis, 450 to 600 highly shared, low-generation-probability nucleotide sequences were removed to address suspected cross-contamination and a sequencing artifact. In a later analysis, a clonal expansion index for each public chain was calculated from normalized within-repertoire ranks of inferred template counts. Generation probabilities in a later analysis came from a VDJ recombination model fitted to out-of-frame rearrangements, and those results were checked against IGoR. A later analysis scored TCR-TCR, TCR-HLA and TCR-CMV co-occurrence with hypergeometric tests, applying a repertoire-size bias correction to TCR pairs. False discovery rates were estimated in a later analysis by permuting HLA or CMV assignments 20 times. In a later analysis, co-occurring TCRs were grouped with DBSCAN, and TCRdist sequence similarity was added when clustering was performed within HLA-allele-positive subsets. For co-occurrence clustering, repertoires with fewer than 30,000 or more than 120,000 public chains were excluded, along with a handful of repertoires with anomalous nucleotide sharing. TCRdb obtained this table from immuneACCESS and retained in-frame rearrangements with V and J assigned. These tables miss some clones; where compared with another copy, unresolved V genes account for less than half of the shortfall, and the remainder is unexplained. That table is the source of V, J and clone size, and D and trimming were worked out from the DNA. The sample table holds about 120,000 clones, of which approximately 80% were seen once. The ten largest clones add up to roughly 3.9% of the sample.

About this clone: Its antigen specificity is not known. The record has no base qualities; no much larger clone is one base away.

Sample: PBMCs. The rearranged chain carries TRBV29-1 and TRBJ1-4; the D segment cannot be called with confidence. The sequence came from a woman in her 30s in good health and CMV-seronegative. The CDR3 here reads CSVEETRNELFF. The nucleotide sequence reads TGCAGCGTTGAAGAAACGAGGAACGAACTGTTTTTT.